A single sample gave rise to the 13 T cell receptor beta chains below, sequenced in a study of PD-L1 blockade in urothelial cancer (dated by TCRdb to the late 2010s). The library was prepared using the immunoSEQ multiplex PCR assay. This is the immuneACCESS table as TCRdb keeps it, with only in-frame sequences that have V and J called. A part of the clones is gone; compared with another copy, unresolved V genes explain less than half, and the rest is unexplained. Here the sample has around 27,000 clones; around 86% occur a single time. The ten top clones hold just over 2% of the sample. The sample in question was PBMCs, obtained around atezolizumab (anti-PD-L1) treatment. Receptors were obtained from a man aged 45-65 years with urothelial cancer.

The chain joins TRBV10-3 to TRBJ1-3; 7 bases fit TRBD1. The CDR3 consists of 13 residues. The germline CDR1 and CDR2 sequences are ENHRY and SYGVKD. The junction had 7 bases not matched to a gene; V was cut back by 10 bases and J by 4 bases. This CDR3 is CASRTGQGNTIYF. The CDR3 DNA follows: TGTGCCAGTAGGACAGGTCAAGGAAACACCATATATTTT.

This CDR3 is CASSGGTAKTDTQYF. CDR3 sequence (DNA): TGCGCCAGCAGCGGCGGGACAGCTAAAACAGATACGCAGTATTTT. V gene TRBV5-1 combines with J gene TRBJ2-3, with TRBD1 as a possible D gene (7 bases). This CDR3 has 15 residues. Germline CDR1 is SGHRS and CDR2 is YFSETQ. Trimming removed 4 bases from V and 3 bases from J, with 15 bases in between.

The genes are TRBV10-1 and TRBJ2-1, with a possible D match to TRBD2 (5 bases). Germline V gene lookup returns CDR1 WNHNN and CDR2 SYGVQD (reference sequence). Trimming shortened V by 4 bases and J by 9 bases, and 7 bases separated the two germline ends. The CDR3 totals 11 residues. CDR3 nucleotides: TGCGCCAGCAGTGCCGGACTTGAGCAGTTCTTC. Its protein is CASSAGLEQFF.

This chain connects TRBV5-5 to TRBJ1-4, with 8 bases lining up with TRBD1. The CDR3 is 16 residues long. Germline assignment: CDR1 SGHKS and CDR2 YYEKEE (reference sequence). With 1 base clipped from V and 5 bases from J, the junction kept 7 bases outside the gene matches. The CDR3 nucleotides read TGTGCCAGCAGCTTGTGGACAGGGTCGTCGAATGAAAAACTGTTTTTT. Protein product: CASSLWTGSSNEKLFF.

The CDR3 bases are TGTGCCAGCAGCTTAGATTCCGGCGGGAGGGCCTACAATGAGCAGTTCTTC. It translates to CASSLDSGGRAYNEQFF. The genes are TRBV11-3 and TRBJ2-1, with 9 bases matching TRBD2. CDR1 and CDR2 (germline): SGHNT, YENEEA. The CDR3 is 17 residues long. V trimming: 0 bases; J trimming: 2 bases; junction bases outside the gene matches: 5.

The rearrangement uses TRBV19 and TRBJ1-4; weak D call: TRBD1 (6 bases). Germline V gene data show CDR1 as LNHDA and CDR2 as SQIVND (reference sequence). With 1 base removed from V and 8 bases from J, the gap between germline ends came to 8 bases. The CDR3 length is 13 residues. This CDR3 is CASSIAGAEKLFF. CDR3 bases: TGTGCCAGTAGTATAGCAGGGGCAGAAAAACTGTTTTTT.

This chain uses TRBV27 with TRBJ2-2; the match to TRBD2 covers 8 bases. Per germline, CDR1 MNHEY and CDR2 SMNVEV (reference sequence). This CDR3 region has 14 residues. With V trimmed by 6 bases and J by 8 bases, 8 bases remained unmatched. This chain's CDR3 is CASRVLAESGELFF. In DNA, the CDR3 is TGTGCCAGCAGGGTACTAGCGGAGTCGGGGGAGCTGTTTTTT.

V usage is TRBV7-9 and J usage is TRBJ2-3; the match to TRBD2 covers 7 bases. V lost 6 bases, J lost 2 bases, and 8 bases stayed unmatched. The CDR3 is 15 residues long. CDR1 is SEHNR, CDR2 FQNEAQ, per germline (reference sequence). Written as DNA, the CDR3 is TGTGCCAGCAGTCACTGGGGGGGGAACACAGATACGCAGTATTTT. Amino acid sequence: CASSHWGGNTDTQYF.

The rearrangement joins TRBV10-3 to TRBJ1-4; D gene ambiguous. The V end was cut by 8 bases, the J end by 10 bases, with 14 bases between. Germline V CDR1 and CDR2: ENHRY, SYGVKD. The CDR3 loop spans 12 amino acids. The CDR3 DNA is TGTGCCATCGGCGGCCCCACCACAAAACTGTTTTTT. It yields the protein CAIGGPTTKLFF.

As DNA, the CDR3 is TGCGCCAGCAGCTTGACTACAGGGGGGGAAGATACGCAGTATTTT. Residues: CASSLTTGGEDTQYF. This chain joins TRBV4-1 and TRBJ2-3; maybe TRBD1 (8 bases). Looked up from germline, CDR1 is MGHRA and CDR2 is YSYEKL. V gave up 5 bases and J gave up 5 bases, with 17 bases separating them. CDR3 length: 15 amino acids.

The chain joins TRBV6-4 to TRBJ2-1; 7 bases agree with TRBD2. This CDR3 has 15 amino acids. Germline V lookup: CDR1 MRHNA, CDR2 SNTAGT. With 2 bases clipped from V and 0 bases from J, the junction kept 1 base outside the gene matches. The CDR3 DNA sequence: TGTGCCAGCAGTGACACTAGCGACTCCTACAATGAGCAGTTCTTC. Amino acids: CASSDTSDSYNEQFF.

This chain connects TRBV30 to TRBJ2-3; TRBD1 aligns across 9 bases. Germline V gene lookup returns CDR1 GTSNPN and CDR2 SVGIG (reference sequence). This CDR3 contains 15 residues. The V gene end was trimmed by 5 bases and the J gene end by 5 bases; junction bases not matched to a gene: 11. The CDR3 nucleotides read TGTGCCTGGGCAGCCACAGGGGGCGCAGGAGATACGCAGTATTTT. Translated, it gives CAWAATGGAGDTQYF.

This rearrangement joins TRBV18 to TRBJ1-2; the match to TRBD1 covers 11 bases. The CDR3 runs to 15 residues. CDR1 KGHSH and CDR2 LQKENI come from the germline V gene. J gave up 8 bases and V 2 bases, and 7 bases lay outside the gene matches. The CDR3 DNA is TGTGCCAGCTCACCATCGGGACAGGGGGGTCGAGGCTACACCTTC. It yields the protein CASSPSGQGGRGYTF. Full variable domain (remainder filled in from reference TRBV18 and TRBJ1-2): NAGVMQNPRHLVRRRGQEARLRCSPMKGHSHVYWYRQLPEEGLKFMVYLQKENIIDESGMPKERFSAEFPKEGPSILRIQQVVRGDSAAYFCASSPSGQGGRGYTFGSGTRLTVV.